This TCR beta chain came from a study of blood T cell repertoires in COVID-19. Clones were read by immunoSEQ multiplex PCR, and TCRdb kept only the in-frame ones, dropping some. The repertoire holds over 200,000 clones, just over 85% seen once, with about 6% in the top ten. In germline, CDR1 is MGHDK, CDR2 SYGVNS. The CDR3 runs 16 residues. The V and J ends lost 5 bases and 2 bases, in that order; junction bases with no gene match: 4. The V call is TRBV25-1, the J call TRBJ2-3; 13 positions agree with TRBD2. This TCR was sampled from an elderly man with acute or convalescent COVID-19. The material sequenced was peripheral blood. The CDR3 loop is CASSPGLAGVTDTQYF. CDR3 coding DNA: TGTGCCAGCAGTCCCGGACTAGCGGGGGTCACAGATACGCAGTATTTT.